This TCR beta chain is from a study of T cells in Graves' hyperthyroidism and ophthalmopathy. Whole-study findings and limits: Most expanded thyroid clonotypes above 0.001 recurred in blood.

Uncontrolled infection, other autoimmune disease, pregnancy and lactation each barred patients from inclusion. Diagnoses were made from clinical symptoms, serum measures (thyroxine and TRAb), thyroid ultrasound and orbital computed tomography. The PBMCs studied were ones that came from 10 ml fresh peripheral blood. The CDR3 runs to 15 residues. Losses at the gene ends were 7 bases for V and 6 bases for J; bases not matched to a gene: 8. Per germline, CDR1 MNHNS and CDR2 SASEGT. The table lists this clonotype with a few counts. Antigen specificity is unknown. What was amplified from RNA transcripts were TCR beta CDR3 regions. First-round RT-PCR with HTBI primers amplified the TCR CDR3 region. Each CDR3 protein gets one entry after TCRdb re-called the multiplex PCR reads with MiXCR. In the table there are 500,000 to 800,000 distinct CDR3 sequences, approximately 14% of which are singletons.

This receptor was obtained from a woman in her 50s with Graves' ophthalmopathy. The genes are TRBV6-1 and TRBJ2-2, with 10 bases fitting TRBD2. The sequencing sample was made of blood. DNA of the CDR3: TGTGCCAGCAATGGGCTAGCGGGAGTAGCCGGGGAGCTGTTTTTT. Translating it yields CASNGLAGVAGELFF.